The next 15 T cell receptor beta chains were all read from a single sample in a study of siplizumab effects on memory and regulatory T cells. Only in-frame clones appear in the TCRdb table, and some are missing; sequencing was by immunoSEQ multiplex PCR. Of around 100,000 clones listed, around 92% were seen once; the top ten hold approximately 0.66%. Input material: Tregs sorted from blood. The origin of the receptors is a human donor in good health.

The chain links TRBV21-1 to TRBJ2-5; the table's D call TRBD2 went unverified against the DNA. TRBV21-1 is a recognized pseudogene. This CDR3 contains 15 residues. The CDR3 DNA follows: TGTGCCAGCAGACCGGGACTCGATCCCGGGGAGACCCAGTACTTC. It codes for CASRPGLDPGETQYF.

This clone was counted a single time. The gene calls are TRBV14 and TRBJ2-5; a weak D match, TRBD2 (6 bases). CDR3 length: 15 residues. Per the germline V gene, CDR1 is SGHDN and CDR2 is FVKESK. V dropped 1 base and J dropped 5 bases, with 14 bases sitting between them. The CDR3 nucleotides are TGTGCCAGCAGCCAAGTAGGCGGGACTGGGGAGACCCAGTACTTC. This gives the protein CASSQVGGTGETQYF.

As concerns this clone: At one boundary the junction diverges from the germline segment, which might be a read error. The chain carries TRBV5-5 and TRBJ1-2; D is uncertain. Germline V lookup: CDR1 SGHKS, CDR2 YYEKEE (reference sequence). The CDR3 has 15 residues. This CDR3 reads CASSLGQLTNYGHTF. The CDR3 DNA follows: TGTGCCAGCAGCTTGGGTCAATTAACTAACTATGGCCACACCTTC.

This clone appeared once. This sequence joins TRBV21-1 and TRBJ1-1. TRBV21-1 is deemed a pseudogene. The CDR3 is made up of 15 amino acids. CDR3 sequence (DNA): TGTGCCAGCAGCAATACGACCGTATTTATCCCTGAAGCTTTCTTT. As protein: CASSNTTVFIPEAFF.

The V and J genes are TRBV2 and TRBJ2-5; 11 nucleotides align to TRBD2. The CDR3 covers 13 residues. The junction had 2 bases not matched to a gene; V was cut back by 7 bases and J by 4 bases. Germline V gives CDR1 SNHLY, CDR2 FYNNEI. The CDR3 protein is CASTGLAGETQYF. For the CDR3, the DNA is TGTGCCAGCACTGGACTAGCGGGAGAGACCCAGTACTTC.

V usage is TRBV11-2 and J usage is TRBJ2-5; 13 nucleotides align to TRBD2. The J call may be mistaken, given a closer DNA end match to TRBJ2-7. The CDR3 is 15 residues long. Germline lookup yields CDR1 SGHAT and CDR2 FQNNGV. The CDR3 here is CASSVLAGGGYEQYF. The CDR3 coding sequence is TGTGCCAGCAGCGTACTAGCGGGAGGGGGATACGAGCAGTACTTC.

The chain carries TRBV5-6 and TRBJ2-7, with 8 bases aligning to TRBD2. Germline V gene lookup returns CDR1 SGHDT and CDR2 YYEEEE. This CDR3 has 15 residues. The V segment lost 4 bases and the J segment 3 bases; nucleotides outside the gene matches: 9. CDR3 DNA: TGTGCCAGCAGCCCGGGGGGGGTGTCCTTCTACGAGCAGTACTTC. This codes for CASSPGGVSFYEQYF.

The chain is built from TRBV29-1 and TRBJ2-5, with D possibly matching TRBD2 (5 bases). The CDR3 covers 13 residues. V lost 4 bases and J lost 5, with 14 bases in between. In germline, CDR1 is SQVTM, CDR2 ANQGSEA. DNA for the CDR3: TGCAGCGTTGGTGATGAGGGTGGGGAGACCCAGTACTTC. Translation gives CSVGDEGGETQYF.

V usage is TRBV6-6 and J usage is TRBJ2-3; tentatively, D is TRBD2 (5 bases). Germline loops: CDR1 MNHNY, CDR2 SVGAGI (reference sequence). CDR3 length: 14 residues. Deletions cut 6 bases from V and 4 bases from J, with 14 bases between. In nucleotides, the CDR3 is TGTGCCAGCAGCCGCCCTCCCGGGGCAGATACGCAGTATTTT. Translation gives CASSRPPGADTQYF.

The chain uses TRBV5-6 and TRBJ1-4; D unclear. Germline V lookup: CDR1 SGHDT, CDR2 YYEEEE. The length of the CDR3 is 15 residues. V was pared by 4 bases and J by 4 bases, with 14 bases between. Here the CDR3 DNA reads TGTGCCAGCAGCGGAAGTACAGAGATTAATGAAAAACTGTTTTTT. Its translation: CASSGSTEINEKLFF.

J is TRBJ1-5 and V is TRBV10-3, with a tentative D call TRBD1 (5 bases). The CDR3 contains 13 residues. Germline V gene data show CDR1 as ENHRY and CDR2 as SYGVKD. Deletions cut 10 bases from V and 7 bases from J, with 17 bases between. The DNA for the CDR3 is TGTGCCAGCAGCAACAGGTTTGGACAGCCCCAGCATTTT. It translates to CASSNRFGQPQHF.

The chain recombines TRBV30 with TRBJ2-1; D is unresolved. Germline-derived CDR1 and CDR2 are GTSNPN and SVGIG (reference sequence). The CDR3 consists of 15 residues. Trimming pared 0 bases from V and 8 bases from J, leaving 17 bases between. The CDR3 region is CAWSVKSAFLDEQFF. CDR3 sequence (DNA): TGTGCCTGGAGTGTAAAAAGCGCCTTTCTCGATGAGCAGTTCTTC.

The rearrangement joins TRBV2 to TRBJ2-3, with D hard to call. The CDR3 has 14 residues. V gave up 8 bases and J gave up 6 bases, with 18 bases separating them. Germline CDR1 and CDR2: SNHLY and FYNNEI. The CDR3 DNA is TGTGCCAGCGGTGGGGTTGTGGTCAGCGATACGCAGTATTTT. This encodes CASGGVVVSDTQYF.

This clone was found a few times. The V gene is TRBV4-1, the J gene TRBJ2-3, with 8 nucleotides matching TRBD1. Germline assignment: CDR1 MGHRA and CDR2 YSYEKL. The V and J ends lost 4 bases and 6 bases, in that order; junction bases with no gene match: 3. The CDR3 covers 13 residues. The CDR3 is CASSLDRVDTQYF. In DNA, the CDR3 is TGCGCCAGCAGCCTGGACAGGGTGGATACGCAGTATTTT.

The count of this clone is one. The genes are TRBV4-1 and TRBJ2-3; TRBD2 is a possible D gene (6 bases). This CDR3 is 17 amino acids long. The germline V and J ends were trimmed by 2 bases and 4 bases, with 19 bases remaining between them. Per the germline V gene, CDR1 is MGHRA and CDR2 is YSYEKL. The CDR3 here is CASSQPAGTIPPDTQYF. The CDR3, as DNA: TGCGCCAGCAGCCAACCTGCGGGAACAATACCTCCAGATACGCAGTATTTT.